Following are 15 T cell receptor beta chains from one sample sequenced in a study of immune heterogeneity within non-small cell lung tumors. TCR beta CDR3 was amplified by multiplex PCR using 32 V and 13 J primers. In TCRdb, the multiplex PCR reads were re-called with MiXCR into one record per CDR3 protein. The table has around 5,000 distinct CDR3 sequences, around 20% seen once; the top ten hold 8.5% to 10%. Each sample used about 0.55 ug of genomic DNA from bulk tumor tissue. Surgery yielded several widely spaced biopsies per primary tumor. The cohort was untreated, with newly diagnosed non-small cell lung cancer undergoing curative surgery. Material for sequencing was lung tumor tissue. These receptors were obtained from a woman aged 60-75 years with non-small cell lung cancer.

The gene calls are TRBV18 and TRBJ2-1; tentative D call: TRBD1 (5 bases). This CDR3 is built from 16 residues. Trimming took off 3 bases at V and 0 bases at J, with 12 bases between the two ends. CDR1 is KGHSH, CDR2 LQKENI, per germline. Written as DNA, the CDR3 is TGTGCCAGCTCACCTAGTAGGGGAAGCTCCTACAATGAGCAGTTCTTC. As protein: CASSPSRGSSYNEQFF.

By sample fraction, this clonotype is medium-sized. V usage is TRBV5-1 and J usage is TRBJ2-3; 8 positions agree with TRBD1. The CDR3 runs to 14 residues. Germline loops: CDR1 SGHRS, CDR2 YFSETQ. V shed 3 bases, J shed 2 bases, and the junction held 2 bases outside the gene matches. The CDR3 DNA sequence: TGCGCCAGCAGCTCGGGACAGGTCACAGATACGCAGTATTTT. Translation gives CASSSGQVTDTQYF.

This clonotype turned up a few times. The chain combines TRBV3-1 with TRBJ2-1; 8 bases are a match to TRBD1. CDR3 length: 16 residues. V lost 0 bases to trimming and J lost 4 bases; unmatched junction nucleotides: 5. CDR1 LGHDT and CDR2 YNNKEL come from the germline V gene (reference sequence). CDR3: CASSQDSGQVYNEQFF. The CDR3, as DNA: TGTGCCAGCAGCCAAGACTCGGGACAGGTGTACAATGAGCAGTTCTTC.

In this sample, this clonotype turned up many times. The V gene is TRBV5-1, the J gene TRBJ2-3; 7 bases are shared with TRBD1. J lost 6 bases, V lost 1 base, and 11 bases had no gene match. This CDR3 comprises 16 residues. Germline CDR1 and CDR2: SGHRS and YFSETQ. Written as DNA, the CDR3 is TGCGCCAGCAGCTTGTATCAGGGGGTTGTCTTTGATACGCAGTATTTT. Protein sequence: CASSLYQGVVFDTQYF.

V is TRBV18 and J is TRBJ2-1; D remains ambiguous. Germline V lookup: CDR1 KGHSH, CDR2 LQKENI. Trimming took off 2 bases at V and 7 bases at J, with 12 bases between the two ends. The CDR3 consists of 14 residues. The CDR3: CASSPRMQPNEQFF. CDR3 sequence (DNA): TGTGCCAGCTCACCAAGGATGCAACCTAATGAGCAGTTCTTC. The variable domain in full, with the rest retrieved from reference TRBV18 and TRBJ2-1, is NAGVMQNPRHLVRRRGQEARLRCSPMKGHSHVYWYRQLPEEGLKFMVYLQKENIIDESGMPKERFSAEFPKEGPSILRIQQVVRGDSAAYFCASSPRMQPNEQFFGPGTRLTVL.

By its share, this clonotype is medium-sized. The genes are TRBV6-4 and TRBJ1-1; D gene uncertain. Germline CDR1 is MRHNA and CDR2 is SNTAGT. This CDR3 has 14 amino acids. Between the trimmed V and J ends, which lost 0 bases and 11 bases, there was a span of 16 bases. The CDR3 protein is CASSDSPGSEVAFF. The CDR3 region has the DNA TGTGCCAGCAGTGACTCACCCGGCTCAGAGGTTGCTTTCTTT.

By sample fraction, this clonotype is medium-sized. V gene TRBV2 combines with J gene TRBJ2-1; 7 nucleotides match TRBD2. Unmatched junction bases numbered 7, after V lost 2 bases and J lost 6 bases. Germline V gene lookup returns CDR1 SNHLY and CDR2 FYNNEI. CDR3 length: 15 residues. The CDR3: CASSEQAGKINEQFF. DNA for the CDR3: TGTGCCAGCAGTGAACAAGCGGGGAAGATCAATGAGCAGTTCTTC. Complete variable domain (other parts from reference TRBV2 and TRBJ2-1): EPEVTQTPSHQVTQMGQEVILRCVPISNHLYFYWYRQILGQKVEFLVSFYNNEISEKSEIFDDQFSVERPDGSNFTLKIRSTKLEDSAMYFCASSEQAGKINEQFFGPGTRLTVL.

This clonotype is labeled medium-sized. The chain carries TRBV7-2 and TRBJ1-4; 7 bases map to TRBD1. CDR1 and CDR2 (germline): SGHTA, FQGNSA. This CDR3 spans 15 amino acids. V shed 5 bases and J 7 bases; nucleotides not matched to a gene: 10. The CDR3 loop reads CASSHRGPGAEKLFF. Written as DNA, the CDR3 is TGTGCCAGCAGCCACAGGGGCCCGGGGGCTGAAAAACTGTTTTTT.

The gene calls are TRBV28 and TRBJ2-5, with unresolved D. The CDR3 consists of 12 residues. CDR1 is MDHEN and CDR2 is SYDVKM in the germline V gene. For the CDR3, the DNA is TGTGAAAGCAGTGAAGGCGGAGAGACCCAGTACTTC. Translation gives CESSEGGETQYF.

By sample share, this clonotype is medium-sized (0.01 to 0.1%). The CDR3 here is CASSYGGAATNEKLFF. The CDR3, as DNA: TGCGCCAGCAGCTATGGGGGGGCGGCAACTAATGAAAAACTGTTTTTT. This chain uses TRBV5-1 with TRBJ1-4; D is perhaps TRBD1 (6 bases). Trimming took 3 bases from V and 0 from J, leaving 12 bases between them. CDR3 size: 16 residues. Germline V gene data show CDR1 as SGHRS and CDR2 as YFSETQ.

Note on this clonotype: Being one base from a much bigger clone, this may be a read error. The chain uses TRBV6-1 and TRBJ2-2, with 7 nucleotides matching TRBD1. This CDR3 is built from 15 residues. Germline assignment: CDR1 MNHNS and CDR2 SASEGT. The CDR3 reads CASRASGTATRELFF. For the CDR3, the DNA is TGTGCCAGCAGGGCCTCCGGGACAGCCACCAGGGAGCTGTTTTTT.

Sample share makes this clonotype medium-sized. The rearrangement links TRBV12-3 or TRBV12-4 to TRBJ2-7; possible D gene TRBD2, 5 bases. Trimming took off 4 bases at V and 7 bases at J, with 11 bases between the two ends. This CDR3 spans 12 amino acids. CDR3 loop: CASSSASGEQYF. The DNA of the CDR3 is TGTGCCAGCAGTTCCGCATCGGGAGAGCAGTACTTC.

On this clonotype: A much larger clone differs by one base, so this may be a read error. CDR3 nucleotide sequence: TGTGCCAGCAGCTTAAGGGAAACAGGATACGTGAACACTGAAGCTTTCTTT. It yields the protein CASSLRETGYVNTEAFF. The chain is built from TRBV11-2 and TRBJ1-1; the D gene is possibly TRBD1 (5 bases). Germline assignment: CDR1 SGHAT and CDR2 FQNNGV. The V and J ends lost 2 bases and 0 bases respectively, with 16 bases between them. The CDR3 contains 17 residues.

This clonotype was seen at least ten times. The CDR3 region has the DNA TGTGCCATCAGGGGGACTAGCGGGATTCACAATGAGCAGTTCTTC. Translation: CAIRGTSGIHNEQFF. The chain couples TRBV10-3 to TRBJ2-1; 13 bases match TRBD2. Trimming cost V 6 bases and J 5 bases; bases outside gene matches: 4. The CDR3 runs to 15 residues. The germline V gene has CDR1 ENHRY and CDR2 SYGVKD.

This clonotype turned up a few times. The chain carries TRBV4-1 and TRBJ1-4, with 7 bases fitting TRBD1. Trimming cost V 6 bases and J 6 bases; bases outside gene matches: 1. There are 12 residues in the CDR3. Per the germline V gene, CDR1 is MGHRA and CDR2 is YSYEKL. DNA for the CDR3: TGCGCCAGCAGTACAGGGGATGAAAAACTGTTTTTT. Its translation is CASSTGDEKLFF.